This T cell receptor (beta chain) was observed in a study of cytomegalovirus exposure and HLA in healthy donors. Study at large: Tens of millions of unique TCRs from HLA-typed donors were held in an early release of data.

This CDR3 comprises 17 residues. Germline CDR1 and CDR2: SGDLS and YYNGEE. J lost 3 bases, V lost 0 bases, and 6 bases had no gene match. Study-level points and caveats: Owing to their indistinguishability, certain V segments, notably TRBV6-2 and TRBV6-3, were excluded. According to an earlier analysis, most TCR beta V segments yielded productive rearrangements about 87% or about 30% of the time.

Use of 60 Vbeta and 13 Jbeta primers characterized the PCR. In the authors' methods: An analysis that came later counted some 80 million unique TCR beta chains, 9 million to 12 million shared. Clones were read by immunoSEQ multiplex PCR, and TCRdb kept only the in-frame ones, dropping some. Clonal size and the V and J genes are those of that table, whereas D and trimming came from the DNA. The sample shows about 200,000 clones, around 73% of them seen only once. With respect to this clone: The antigen is not known.

The sample taken for sequencing was PBMCs. The chain combines TRBV9 with TRBJ2-2; 9 positions agree with TRBD1. This clonotype originated in a male donor in good health and CMV-seronegative. The CDR3 is CASSVAYRGHDTGELFF. DNA of the CDR3: TGTGCCAGCAGCGTAGCGTACAGGGGGCACGACACCGGGGAGCTGTTTTTT.